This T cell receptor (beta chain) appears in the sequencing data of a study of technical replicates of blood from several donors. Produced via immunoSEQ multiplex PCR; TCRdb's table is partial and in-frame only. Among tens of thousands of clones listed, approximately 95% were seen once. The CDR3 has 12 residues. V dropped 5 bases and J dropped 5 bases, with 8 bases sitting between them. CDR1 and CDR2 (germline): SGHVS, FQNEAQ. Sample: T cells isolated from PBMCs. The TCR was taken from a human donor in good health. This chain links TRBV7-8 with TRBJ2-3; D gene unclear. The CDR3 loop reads CASSTRLDTQYF. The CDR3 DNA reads TGTGCCAGCAGCACTCGACTAGATACGCAGTATTTT. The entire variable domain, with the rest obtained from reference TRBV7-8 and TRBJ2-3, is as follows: GAGVSQSPRYKVAKRGQDVALRCDPISGHVSLFWYQQALGQGPEFLTYFQNEAQLDKSGLPSDRFFAERPEGSVSTLKIQRTQQEDSAVYLCASSTRLDTQYFGPGTRLTVL.